This T cell receptor (beta chain) was recorded in a study of T cell responses to AZD1222 COVID-19 vaccine. Germline values: CDR1 SGHTA, CDR2 FQGNSA. The CDR3 covers 14 residues. V dropped 7 bases and J dropped 6 bases, with 15 bases sitting between them. Second doses at about 4 or about 12 weeks were pooled. Study-level points and caveats: Two doses of AZD1222 preceded a rise in Spike-specific TCR breadth and depth.

The assay was immunoSEQ multiplex PCR, and TCRdb's table has in-frame clones only and misses some. The table records some 99,000 clones, roughly 84% of them present only once. This clone was recorded only once. Its antigen is not identified. The input for sequencing was peripheral blood, taken 28 days after the second AZD1222 dose. The TCR sequence derives from an adult who received the AZD1222 COVID-19 vaccine. The chain employs TRBV7-2 and TRBJ2-2; D ambiguous. As DNA, the CDR3 is TGTGCCAGCACCCCCTCTAGAGTGGCCGGGGAGCTGTTTTTT. Amino acid sequence: CASTPSRVAGELFF.